This TCR beta chain stems from a study of blood T cell repertoires in COVID-19. The overall study: COVID-19 samples collected from the United States, Italy and Spain covered acute and convalescent phases. Sources were T cells, B-cell-depleted T cells, or PBMCs; the material itself was cDNA or gDNA.

CDR3 length: 13 residues. Trimming took off 3 bases at V and 3 bases at J, with 8 bases between the two ends. Germline V gene lookup returns CDR1 MRHNA and CDR2 SNTAGT. The table lists this clone with a count of one. In the authors' workflow: For nucleated cells, counts were estimated from reference gene primer amplification. Data came from immunoSEQ multiplex PCR; TCRdb stores just in-frame clones and leaves some out. V, J and clone size derive from that table, while D and trimming were established from the DNA sequence. Of 150,000 to 200,000 clones in the sample, 70% to 90% are singletons; the top ten hold about 9.7%.

Sequencing input: peripheral blood. This sequence originates from a man aged 50 or older with active or convalescent COVID-19. This chain joins TRBV6-4 and TRBJ1-1; TRBD1 is a possible D gene (5 bases). The CDR3 loop reads CASSESGDTEAFF. The CDR3 coding sequence is TGTGCCAGCAGTGAGTCGGGGGACACTGAAGCTTTCTTT.